Detailed here is one TCR beta chain. Antigen unknown. Treatment here: roughly ten-day PBMC culture with coronavirus spike peptide pools or control peptides (ViraFEST assay). The data were taken from a study of vaccination and CD4 T cells after COVID-19. Turning to the study itself: Blood was drawn a median around 70 days post second dose, range 14 to 241. Findings and limits, study-wide: Among those convalescent, a median roughly 90% of reactive clones emerged solely post-vaccination.

The Oncomine TCR Beta short-read assay sequenced DNA from cultured CD4+ T cells. TCRdb itself ran the PCR reads through MiXCR, one entry per CDR3 protein. The sample carries about 10,000 distinct CDR3 sequences, under 35% recorded once. The CDR3 spans 15 residues. V was shortened by 0 bases and J by 11 bases, with 14 bases between the two germline ends. Germline V gives CDR1 MNHNS, CDR2 SASEGT. The sequenced material came from cultured CD4+ T cells from blood. This receptor was obtained from a human donor with COVID-19. The chain links TRBV6-1 to TRBJ1-6; D gene unclear. The CDR3 bases are TGTGCCAGCAGTGAAGCTCTCAAGACCAATACACCCCTCCACTTT. Translated: CASSEALKTNTPLHF.